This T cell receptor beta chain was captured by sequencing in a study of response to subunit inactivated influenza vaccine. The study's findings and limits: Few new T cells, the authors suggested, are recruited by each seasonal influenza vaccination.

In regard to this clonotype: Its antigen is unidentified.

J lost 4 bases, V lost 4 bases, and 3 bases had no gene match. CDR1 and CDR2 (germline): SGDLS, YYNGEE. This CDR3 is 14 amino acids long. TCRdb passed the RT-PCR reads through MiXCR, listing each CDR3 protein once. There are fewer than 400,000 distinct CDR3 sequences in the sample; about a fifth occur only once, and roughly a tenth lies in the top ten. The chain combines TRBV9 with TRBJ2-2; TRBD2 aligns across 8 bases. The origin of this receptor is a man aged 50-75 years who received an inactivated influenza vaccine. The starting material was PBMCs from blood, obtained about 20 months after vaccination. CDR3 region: CASSSGGSTGELFF. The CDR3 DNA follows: TGTGCCAGCAGCAGCGGGGGTTCCACCGGGGAGCTGTTTTTT.